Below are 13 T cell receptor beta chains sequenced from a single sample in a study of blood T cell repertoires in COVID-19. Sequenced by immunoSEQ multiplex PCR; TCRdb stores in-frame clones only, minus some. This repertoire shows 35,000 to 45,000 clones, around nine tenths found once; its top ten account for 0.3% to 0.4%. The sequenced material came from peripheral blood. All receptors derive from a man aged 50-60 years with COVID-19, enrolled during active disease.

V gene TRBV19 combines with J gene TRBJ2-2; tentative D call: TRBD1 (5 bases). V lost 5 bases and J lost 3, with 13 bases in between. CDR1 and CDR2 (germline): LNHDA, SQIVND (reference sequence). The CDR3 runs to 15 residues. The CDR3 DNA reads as TGTGCCAGTAGTCGTTTAGGACAAGACACCGGGGAGCTGTTTTTT. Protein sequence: CASSRLGQDTGELFF.

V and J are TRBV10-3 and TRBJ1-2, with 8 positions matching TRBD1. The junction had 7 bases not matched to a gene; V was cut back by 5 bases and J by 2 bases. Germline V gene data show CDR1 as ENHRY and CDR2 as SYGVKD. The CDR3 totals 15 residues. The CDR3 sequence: CAISRTGFLNYGYTF. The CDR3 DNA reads TGTGCCATCAGTCGGACAGGGTTTTTGAACTATGGCTACACCTTC.

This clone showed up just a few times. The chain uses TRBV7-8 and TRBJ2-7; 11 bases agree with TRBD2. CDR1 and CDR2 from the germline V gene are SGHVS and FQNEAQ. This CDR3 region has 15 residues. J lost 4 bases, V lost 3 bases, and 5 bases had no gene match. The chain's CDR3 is CASSFTSGRKYEQYF. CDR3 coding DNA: TGTGCCAGCAGCTTTACTAGCGGGAGAAAATACGAGCAGTACTTC. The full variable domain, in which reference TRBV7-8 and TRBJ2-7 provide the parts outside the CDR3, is GAGVSQSPRYKVAKRGQDVALRCDPISGHVSLFWYQQALGQGPEFLTYFQNEAQLDKSGLPSDRFFAERPEGSVSTLKIQRTQQEDSAVYLCASSFTSGRKYEQYFGPGTRLTVT.

CDR3 bases: TGTGCCAGCAGTTCCTCGGGGGGGAATGGCTACACCTTC. Its protein product is CASSSSGGNGYTF. This chain joins TRBV28 and TRBJ1-2; D is perhaps TRBD1 (5 bases). The V and J ends lost 4 bases and 6 bases respectively, with 12 bases between them. The length of the CDR3 is 13 residues. From germline, CDR1 is MDHEN and CDR2 SYDVKM.

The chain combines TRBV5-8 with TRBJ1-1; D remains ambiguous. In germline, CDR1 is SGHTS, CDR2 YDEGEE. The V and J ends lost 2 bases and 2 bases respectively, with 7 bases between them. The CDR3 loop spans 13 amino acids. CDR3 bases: TGTGCCAGCAGCTTCCCAACTAACACTGAAGCTTTCTTT. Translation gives CASSFPTNTEAFF.

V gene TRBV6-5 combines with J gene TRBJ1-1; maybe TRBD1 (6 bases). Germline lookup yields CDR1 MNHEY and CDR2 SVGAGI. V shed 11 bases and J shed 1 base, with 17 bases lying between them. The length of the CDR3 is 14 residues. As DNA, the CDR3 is TGTGCCGGACGGCAGGGGACCTGGAACACTGAAGCTTTCTTT. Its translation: CAGRQGTWNTEAFF.

The CDR3 nucleotides are TGTGCCAGCTCACCTGGAGGGAGGGACGAGCAGTACTTC. Protein: CASSPGGRDEQYF. This chain connects TRBV18 to TRBJ2-7, with 7 bases fitting TRBD2. With V trimmed by 3 bases and J by 5 bases, 4 bases remained unmatched. This CDR3 has 13 amino acids. CDR1 and CDR2 from the germline V gene are KGHSH and LQKENI.

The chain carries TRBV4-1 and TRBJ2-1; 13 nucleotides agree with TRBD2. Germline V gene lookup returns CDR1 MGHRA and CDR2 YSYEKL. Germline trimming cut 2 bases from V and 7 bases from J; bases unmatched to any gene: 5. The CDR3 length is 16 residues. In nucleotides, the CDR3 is TGCGCCAGCAGCCAACTGGGACTAGCGGGATTTAATGAGCAGTTCTTC. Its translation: CASSQLGLAGFNEQFF.

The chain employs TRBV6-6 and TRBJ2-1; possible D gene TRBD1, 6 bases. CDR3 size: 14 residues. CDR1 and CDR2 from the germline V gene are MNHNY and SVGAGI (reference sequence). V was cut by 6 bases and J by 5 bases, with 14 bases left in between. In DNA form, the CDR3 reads TGTGCCAGCAGCCCTGGGACAAGACACAATGAGCAGTTCTTC. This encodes CASSPGTRHNEQFF.

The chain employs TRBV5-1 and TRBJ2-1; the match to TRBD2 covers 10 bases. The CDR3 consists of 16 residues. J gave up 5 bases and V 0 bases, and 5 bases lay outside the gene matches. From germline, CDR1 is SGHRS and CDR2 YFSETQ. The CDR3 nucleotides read TGCGCCAGCAGCTTGGAACTAGCGGGATTAGACAATGAGCAGTTCTTC. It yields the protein CASSLELAGLDNEQFF. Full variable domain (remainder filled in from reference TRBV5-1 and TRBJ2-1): KAGVTQTPRYLIKTRGQQVTLSCSPISGHRSVSWYQQTPGQGLQFLFEYFSETQRNKGNFPGRFSGRQFSNSRSEMNVSTLELGDSALYLCASSLELAGLDNEQFFGPGTRLTVL.

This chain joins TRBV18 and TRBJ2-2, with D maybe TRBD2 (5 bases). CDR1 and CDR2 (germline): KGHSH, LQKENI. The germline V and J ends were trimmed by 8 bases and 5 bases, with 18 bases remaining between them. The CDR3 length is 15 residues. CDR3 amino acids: CASRPSARGTGELFF. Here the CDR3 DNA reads TGTGCCAGCCGCCCCAGCGCCAGAGGGACCGGGGAGCTGTTTTTT.

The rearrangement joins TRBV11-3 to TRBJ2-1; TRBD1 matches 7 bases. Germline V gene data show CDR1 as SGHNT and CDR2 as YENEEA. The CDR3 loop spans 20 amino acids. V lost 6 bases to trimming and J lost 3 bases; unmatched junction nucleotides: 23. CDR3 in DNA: TGTGCCAGCAGAGGTGGGCGAACCGGGACAGAGAGCGAAAACTACAATGAGCAGTTCTTC. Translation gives CASRGGRTGTESENYNEQFF.

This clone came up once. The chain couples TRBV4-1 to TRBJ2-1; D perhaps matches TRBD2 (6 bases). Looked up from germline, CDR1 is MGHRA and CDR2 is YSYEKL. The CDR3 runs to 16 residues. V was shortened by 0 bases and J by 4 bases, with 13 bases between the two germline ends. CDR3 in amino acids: CASSQDRRTTYNEQFF. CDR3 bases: TGCGCCAGCAGCCAAGATCGTCGGACTACGTACAATGAGCAGTTCTTC.